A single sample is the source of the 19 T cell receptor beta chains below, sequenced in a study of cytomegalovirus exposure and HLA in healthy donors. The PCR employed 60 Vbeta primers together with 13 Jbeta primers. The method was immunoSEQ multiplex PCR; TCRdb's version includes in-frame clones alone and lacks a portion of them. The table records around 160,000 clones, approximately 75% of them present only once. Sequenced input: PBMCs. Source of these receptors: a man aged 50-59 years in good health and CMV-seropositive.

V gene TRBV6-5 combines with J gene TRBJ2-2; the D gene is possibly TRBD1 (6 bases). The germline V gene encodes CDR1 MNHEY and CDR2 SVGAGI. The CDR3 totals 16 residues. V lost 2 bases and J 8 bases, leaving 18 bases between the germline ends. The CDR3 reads CASSYGEQGLGGELFF. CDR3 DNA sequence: TGTGCCAGCAGTTACGGAGAACAGGGCCTTGGGGGGGAGCTGTTTTTT.

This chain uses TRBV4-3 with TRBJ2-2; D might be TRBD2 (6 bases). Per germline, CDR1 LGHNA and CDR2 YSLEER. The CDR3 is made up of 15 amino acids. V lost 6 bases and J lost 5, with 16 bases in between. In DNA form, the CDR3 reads TGCGCCAGCAGTCCGGGCCTTGCGGGAACCGGGGAGCTGTTTTTT. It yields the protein CASSPGLAGTGELFF.

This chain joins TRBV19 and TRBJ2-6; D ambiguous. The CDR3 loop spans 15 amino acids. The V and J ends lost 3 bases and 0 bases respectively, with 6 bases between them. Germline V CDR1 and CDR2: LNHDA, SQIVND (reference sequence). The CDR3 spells CASSIFSSGANVLTF. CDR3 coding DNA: TGTGCCAGTAGTATCTTTAGCTCTGGGGCCAACGTCCTGACTTTC.

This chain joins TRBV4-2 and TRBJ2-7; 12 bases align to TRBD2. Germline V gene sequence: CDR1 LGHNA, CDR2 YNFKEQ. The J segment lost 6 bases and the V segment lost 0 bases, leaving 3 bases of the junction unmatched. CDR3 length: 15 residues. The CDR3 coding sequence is TGTGCCAGCAGCCAAGAGCTAGCGGGGGGGCGCGAGCAGTACTTC. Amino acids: CASSQELAGGREQYF.

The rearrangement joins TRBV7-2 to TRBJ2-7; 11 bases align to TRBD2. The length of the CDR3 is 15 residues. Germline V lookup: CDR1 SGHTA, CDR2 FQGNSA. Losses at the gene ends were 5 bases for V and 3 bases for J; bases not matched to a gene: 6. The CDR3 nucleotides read TGTGCCAGCAGCCGTACTAGCGGGGGCAACTACGAGCAGTACTTC. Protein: CASSRTSGGNYEQYF.

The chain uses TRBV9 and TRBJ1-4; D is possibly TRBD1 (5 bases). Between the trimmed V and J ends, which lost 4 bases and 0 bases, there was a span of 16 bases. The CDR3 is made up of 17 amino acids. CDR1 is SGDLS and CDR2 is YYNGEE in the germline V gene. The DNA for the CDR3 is TGTGCCAGCAGCCCCCGGGGAGGGACTGCAACTAATGAAAAACTGTTTTTT. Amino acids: CASSPRGGTATNEKLFF.

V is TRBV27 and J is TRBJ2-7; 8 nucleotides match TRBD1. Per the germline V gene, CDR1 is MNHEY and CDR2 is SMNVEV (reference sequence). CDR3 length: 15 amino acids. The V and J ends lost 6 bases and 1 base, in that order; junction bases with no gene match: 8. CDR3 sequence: CASRAATGGSYEQYF. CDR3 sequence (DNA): TGTGCCAGCAGGGCCGCTACAGGGGGTTCCTACGAGCAGTACTTC.

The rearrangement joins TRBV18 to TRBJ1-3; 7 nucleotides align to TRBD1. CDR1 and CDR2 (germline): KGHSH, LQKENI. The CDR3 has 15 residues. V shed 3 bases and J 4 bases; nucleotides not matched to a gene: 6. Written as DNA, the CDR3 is TGTGCCAGCTCACCTCAGGGGGGAGCCGGAAACACCATATATTTT. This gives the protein CASSPQGGAGNTIYF.

In DNA, the CDR3 is TGTGCCAGCAGCTCTTTATACAGGGGCCGGGGAGAGACCCAGTACTTC. Translated, it gives CASSSLYRGRGETQYF. The rearrangement uses TRBV7-2 and TRBJ2-5; 7 bases align to TRBD1. The CDR3 sequence is 16 residues long. V dropped 4 bases and J dropped 4; count of bases not matched to a gene: 12. Germline assignment: CDR1 SGHTA and CDR2 FQGNSA.

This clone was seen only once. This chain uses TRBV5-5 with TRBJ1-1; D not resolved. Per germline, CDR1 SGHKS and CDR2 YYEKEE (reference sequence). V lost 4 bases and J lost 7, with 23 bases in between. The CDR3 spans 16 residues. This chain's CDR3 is CASSAPLSRTPGEAFF. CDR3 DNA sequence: TGTGCCAGCAGCGCACCCTTATCTAGGACTCCTGGTGAAGCTTTCTTT. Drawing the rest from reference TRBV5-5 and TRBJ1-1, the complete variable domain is DAGVTQSPTHLIKTRGQQVTLRCSPISGHKSVSWYQQVLGQGPQFIFQYYEKEERGRGNFPDRFSARQFPNYSSELNVNALLLGDSALYLCASSAPLSRTPGEAFFGQGTRLTVV.

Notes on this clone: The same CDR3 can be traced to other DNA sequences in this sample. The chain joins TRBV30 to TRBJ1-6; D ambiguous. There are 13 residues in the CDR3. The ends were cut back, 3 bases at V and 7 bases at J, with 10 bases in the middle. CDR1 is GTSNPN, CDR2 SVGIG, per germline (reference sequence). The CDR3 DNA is TGTGCCTGGAGAGGACGGGGAAATTCACCCCTCCACTTT. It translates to CAWRGRGNSPLHF.

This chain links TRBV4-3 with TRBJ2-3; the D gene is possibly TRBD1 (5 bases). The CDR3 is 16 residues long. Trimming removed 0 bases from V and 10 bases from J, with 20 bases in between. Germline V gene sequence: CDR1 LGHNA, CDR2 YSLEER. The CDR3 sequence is CASSQDRVGAESAQYF. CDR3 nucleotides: TGCGCCAGCAGCCAAGACAGGGTGGGCGCGGAGTCGGCGCAGTATTTT.

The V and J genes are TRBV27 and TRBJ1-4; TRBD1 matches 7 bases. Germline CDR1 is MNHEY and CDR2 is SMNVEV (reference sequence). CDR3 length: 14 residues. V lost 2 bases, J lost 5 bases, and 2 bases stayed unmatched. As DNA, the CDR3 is TGTGCCAGCAGTTTAGGGACAGCAAATGAAAAACTGTTTTTT. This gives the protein CASSLGTANEKLFF.

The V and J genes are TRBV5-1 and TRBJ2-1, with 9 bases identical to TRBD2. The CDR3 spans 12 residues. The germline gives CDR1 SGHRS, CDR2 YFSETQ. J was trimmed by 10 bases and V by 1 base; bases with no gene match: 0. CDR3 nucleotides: TGCGCCAGCAGCTTGACTAGCGGGGAGCAGTTCTTC. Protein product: CASSLTSGEQFF.

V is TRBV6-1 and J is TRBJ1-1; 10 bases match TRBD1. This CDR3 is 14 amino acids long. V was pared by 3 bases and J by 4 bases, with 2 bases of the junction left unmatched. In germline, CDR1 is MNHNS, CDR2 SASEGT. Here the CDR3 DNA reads TGTGCCAGCAGTGAGGGACAGGGGTTCACTGAAGCTTTCTTT. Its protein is CASSEGQGFTEAFF.

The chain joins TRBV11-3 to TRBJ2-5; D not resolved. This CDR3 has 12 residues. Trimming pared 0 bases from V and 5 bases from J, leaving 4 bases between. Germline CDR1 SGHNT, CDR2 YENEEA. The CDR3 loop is CASSLEQETQYF. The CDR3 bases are TGTGCCAGCAGCTTAGAACAGGAGACCCAGTACTTC.

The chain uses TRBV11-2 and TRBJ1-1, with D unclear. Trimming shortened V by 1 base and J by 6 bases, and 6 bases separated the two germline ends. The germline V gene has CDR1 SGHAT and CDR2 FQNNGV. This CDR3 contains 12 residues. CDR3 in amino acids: CASSLAGAEAFF. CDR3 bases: TGTGCCAGCAGCTTAGCCGGGGCTGAAGCTTTCTTT. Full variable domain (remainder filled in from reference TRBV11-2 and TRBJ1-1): EAGVAQSPRYKIIEKRQSVAFWCNPISGHATLYWYQQILGQGPKLLIQFQNNGVVDDSQLPKDRFSAERLKGVDSTLKIQPAKLEDSAVYLCASSLAGAEAFFGQGTRLTVV.

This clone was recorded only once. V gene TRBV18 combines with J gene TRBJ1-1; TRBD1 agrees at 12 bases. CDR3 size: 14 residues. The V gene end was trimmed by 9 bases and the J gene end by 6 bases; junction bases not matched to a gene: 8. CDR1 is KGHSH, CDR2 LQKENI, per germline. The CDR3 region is CASAGTGGRAEAFF. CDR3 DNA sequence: TGTGCCAGTGCCGGGACAGGGGGCCGTGCTGAAGCTTTCTTT.

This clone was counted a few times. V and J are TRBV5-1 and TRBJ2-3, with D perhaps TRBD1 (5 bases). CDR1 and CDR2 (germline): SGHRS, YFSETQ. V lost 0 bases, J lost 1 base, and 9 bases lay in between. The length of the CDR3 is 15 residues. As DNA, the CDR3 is TGCGCCAGCAGCTTGGCGCAGGGCGGCACAGATACGCAGTATTTT. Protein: CASSLAQGGTDTQYF.